The TCR beta chain under discussion was sequenced for a study of T cell changes during pregnancy in multiple sclerosis. Using immunoSEQ multiplex PCR, the repertoire was profiled, and TCRdb retains in-frame clones only, with some absent. The top ten clones hold 1.4% to 1.5% of a sample with about 68,000 clones, 75% to 95% of them seen once. Germline V gene data show CDR1 as ENHRY and CDR2 as SYGVKD. CDR3 length equals 15 residues. V lost 2 bases to trimming and J lost 2 bases, with 12 bases between them. Here the sequenced sample was peripheral blood, taken in the third trimester of pregnancy. This TCR was sampled from a female donor with multiple sclerosis, enrolled in a pregnancy study. The gene calls are TRBV10-3 and TRBJ1-2; no clear D gene. CDR3 sequence reads: CAISEENLQNYGYTF. The CDR3 nucleotides read TGTGCCATCAGTGAGGAGAATCTACAGAACTATGGCTACACCTTC.